This is a list of T cell receptor beta chains from one sample in a study of shared clonotypes between healthy human individuals. The method was immunoSEQ multiplex PCR; TCRdb's version includes in-frame clones alone and lacks a portion of them. The sample has 1,400,000 or so clones; around 98.5% are singletons. The sequenced sample consisted of naive CD4+ T cells sorted from blood. The receptors stem from a man aged 25 to 40 in good health. The CDR3 runs from the conserved cysteine through the conserved F or W. A D gene is named only where the DNA matches it firmly. Rows may omit the clone size; those that give it use once, few, many or a size class.

CDR3	DNA	V	size	J	D
CASSEWGGDRAYEQYF	TGTGCCAGCAGTGAATGGGGGGGGGACAGAGCCTACGAGCAGTACTTC	TRBV6-1	-	TRBJ2-7	-
CASSLDQMSEQFF	TGTGCCAGCAGCTTAGATCAAATGTCTGAGCAGTTCTTC	TRBV11-3	-	TRBJ2-1	-
CASSGQGYEQYF	TGCGCCAGCAGTGGACAGGGATACGAGCAGTACTTC	TRBV10-2	-	TRBJ2-7	TRBD1
CASSNYRGSEAFF	TGTGCCAGCAGTAATTACAGGGGATCTGAAGCTTTCTTT	TRBV6-1	-	TRBJ1-1	TRBD1
CASSSTAGDTEAFF	TGTGCCAGCAGCTCGACGGCGGGGGACACTGAAGCTTTCTTT	TRBV5-4	-	TRBJ1-1	-
CASSITGGVAFF	TGTGCCAGCTCAATAACAGGGGGCGTAGCTTTCTTT	TRBV18	-	TRBJ1-1	TRBD1
CASSLLQGANQPQHF	TGTGCCAGCAGCCTACTTCAGGGGGCGAATCAGCCCCAGCATTTT	TRBV28	-	TRBJ1-5	TRBD1
CASSTPGDRAASQPQHF	TGTGCCAGTAGTACCCCCGGGGACAGGGCGGCGAGTCAGCCCCAGCATTTT	TRBV19	-	TRBJ1-5	TRBD1
CASQYPSGTRFGWTNTGELFF	TGCGCCAGCCAATATCCGTCCGGGACGAGGTTTGGTTGGACGAACACCGGGGAGCTGTTTTTT	TRBV4-1	-	TRBJ2-2	-
CASSLVAGVGEQYF	TGCGCCAGCAGCTTAGTAGCGGGAGTGGGGGAGCAGTACTTC	TRBV5-1	-	TRBJ2-7	TRBD2
CASRSEYSNQPQHF	TGTGCCAGCAGGTCGGAATATAGCAATCAGCCCCAGCATTTT	TRBV6-5	-	TRBJ1-5	-
CASSALRISAREQFF	TGTGCCAGCAGCGCCCTACGAATATCGGCCCGAGAGCAGTTCTTC	TRBV5-5	-	TRBJ2-1	-
CASSFSTGTTSYEQYF	TGTGCCAGCAGCTTCTCAACCGGGACTACCTCCTACGAGCAGTACTTC	TRBV11-2	-	TRBJ2-7	TRBD2
CASSPRTGMKYEQYF	TGTGCCAGCAGCCCGCGGACAGGAATGAAGTACGAGCAGTACTTC	TRBV7-9	-	TRBJ2-7	TRBD1
CASRKGTSSYNEQFF	TGTGCCAGCAGAAAGGGGACTAGCAGTTACAATGAGCAGTTCTTC	TRBV7-2	-	TRBJ2-1	TRBD2
CASSLPSGSYNEQFF	TGCGCCAGCAGCTTGCCTAGCGGCTCCTACAATGAGCAGTTCTTC	TRBV5-1	-	TRBJ2-1	TRBD2
CASSLQGAEYNEQFF	TGTGCCAGCAGCCTACAGGGGGCTGAATACAATGAGCAGTTCTTC	TRBV9	-	TRBJ2-1	TRBD1
CASSSGGTGELFF	TGTGCCAGCAGTAGCGGGGGGACCGGGGAGCTGTTTTTT	TRBV28	-	TRBJ2-2	TRBD2
CASSLRQGSYNEQFF	TGTGCCAGCAGCCTAAGACAGGGCTCCTACAATGAGCAGTTCTTC	TRBV7-9	-	TRBJ2-1	TRBD1
CASSQTSPGPKFF	TGCGCCAGCAGCCAAACCTCCCCGGGACCCAAGTTCTTC	TRBV4-1	-	TRBJ2-1	-
CASSVRDRGRTGTSQPQHF	TGTGCCAGCAGTGTCCGGGACAGGGGGCGGACGGGTACGAGTCAGCCCCAGCATTTT	TRBV6-1	-	TRBJ1-5	TRBD1
CASSDWTGQYHSNTEAFF	TGTGCCAGCAGCGACTGGACAGGGCAATACCATTCTAACACTGAAGCTTTCTTT	TRBV7-2	-	TRBJ1-1	TRBD1
CSFSSGANTGELFF	TGCAGCTTTTCTAGCGGAGCGAACACCGGGGAGCTGTTTTTT	TRBV29-1	-	TRBJ2-2	TRBD2
CASSLGGDQPQHF	TGCGCCAGCAGCTTGGGTGGGGATCAGCCCCAGCATTTT	TRBV5-1	few	TRBJ1-5	-
CASSLGGKEQFF	TGTGCCAGCAGCTTAGGGGGGAAAGAGCAGTTCTTC	TRBV7-9	-	TRBJ2-1	-
CASSKMPGSYEQYF	TGTGCCAGCAGCAAGATGCCAGGCTCCTACGAGCAGTACTTC	TRBV11-2	-	TRBJ2-7	-
CASSRTGLSDEKLFF	TGTGCCAGCAGCCGAACAGGGCTGAGTGATGAAAAACTGTTTTTT	TRBV5-6	-	TRBJ1-4	-
CASSLGISYNEQFF	TGTGCCAGCAGCCTCGGGATATCCTACAATGAGCAGTTCTTC	TRBV9	-	TRBJ2-1	-
CASSLLLYEQYF	TGTGCCAGCAGCTTGCTACTCTACGAGCAGTACTTC	TRBV7-9	-	TRBJ2-7	-
CASIRLAGVQETQYF	TGTGCCAGCATCCGACTAGCGGGAGTACAAGAGACCCAGTACTTC	TRBV25-1	-	TRBJ2-5	TRBD2
CASSLGEGLDGYTF	TGCGCCAGCAGCTTGGGTGAGGGGTTGGATGGCTACACCTTC	TRBV5-1	-	TRBJ1-2	-
CASSLVLITGELFF	TGTGCCAGCAGCTTAGTCCTTATCACCGGGGAGCTGTTTTTT	TRBV5-8	-	TRBJ2-2	-
CASSLARIGLLGYTF	TGTGCCAGCAGCTTAGCGCGTATCGGGTTATTGGGCTACACCTTC	TRBV7-8	-	TRBJ1-2	-
CASSLNLGFDQPQHF	TGTGCCAGCAGCTTAAATTTGGGTTTTGATCAGCCCCAGCATTTT	TRBV7-2	-	TRBJ1-5	-
CASSLGEGLEQYF	TGTGCCAGCAGCTTGGGGGAGGGGCTCGAGCAGTACTTC	TRBV11-3	once	TRBJ2-7	TRBD2
CASSQDDLGFTGELFF	TGCGCCAGCAGCCAAGATGATTTAGGCTTCACCGGGGAGCTGTTTTTT	TRBV4-3	-	TRBJ2-2	-
CASSHGGVGTDEQYF	TGTGCCAGCAGCCATGGGGGGGTCGGAACGGACGAGCAGTACTTC	TRBV5-4	-	TRBJ2-7	TRBD2
CASSPQGANEKLFF	TGTGCCAGCTCACCACAGGGAGCTAATGAAAAACTGTTTTTT	TRBV18	-	TRBJ1-4	-
CASSEDPPRSYEQYF	TGCGCCAGCAGCGAAGACCCACCCAGATCCTACGAGCAGTACTTC	TRBV5-1	-	TRBJ2-7	-